This T cell receptor (beta chain) was found in a study of Tregs in tolerant kidney transplant recipients (dated by TCRdb to between 2019 and 2020). Background for the entire study: TCRbeta sequencing was used in the study to identify donor-specific regulatory T cells before combined kidney and bone marrow transplantation, and the identified cells were then tracked after transplant. In a few healthy controls, several methods of expanding Tregs specific for an allogeneic donor were compared by TCRbeta repertoire sequencing.

The germline V gene provides CDR1 LGHNT and CDR2 FRNRAP. Reading from cysteine to phenylalanine, the CDR3 counts 15 amino acids. Only CDR3 DNA is held: 45 bases, read in frame from base 1. Relative to germline, V is 2 bases shorter and J is 0 bases shorter, with 11 bases between their ends. Unstimulated Tregs (CD4+CD25+CD127-), CD4+ non-Tregs (CD4+CD25-), CD4 and CD8 cells were FACS-sorted from thawed PBMCs. Blood from healthy controls was obtained either from healthy volunteers or as purchased buffy coats. Healthy control blood was processed to PBMCs with a Ficoll density gradient and then cryopreserved, whereas patient PBMCs were collected both before and after transplant. The paper as a whole reports these results and caveats: Because the study included only a small number of patients, the results must be confirmed in larger populations and under other immunosuppression protocols. Although technical replication error seemed to be minimal, the question of biological reproducibility was not addressed directly. The most biologically relevant and donor-specific TCRbeta repertoire appeared to be identified by expanding Tregs with activated donor B cells.

Genomic DNA was extracted from sorted cells with the QIAGEN DNeasy Blood and Tissue Kit for TCRbeta CDR3 sequencing. High-throughput TCRbeta CDR3 sequencing, which included PCR amplification with bias correction and internal controls, was done commercially through immunoSEQ. Per the source publication's procedure: Unique productive TCRbeta sequences were defined by CDR3 nucleotide sequence where primers matched, otherwise by CDR3 amino acid sequence with Vbeta and Jbeta genes. Sorting error was corrected by removing sequences shared between sorted populations at a frequency ratio of 2:1 or less, and the remaining shared sequences were assigned to the higher population. A sequence was defined as donor-reactive if the sequence was expanded at least 5-fold in CFSE-low cells compared with unstimulated cells and had a frequency of at least 0.01% in CFSE-low cells. Jensen-Shannon divergence calculated on the top 100 TCRbeta sequences ranked by frequency was used to measure repertoire divergence. When a sample had multiple sequencing runs, each run was corrected for sorting error separately and the runs were then pooled. TCRdb's version of the immuneACCESS table is confined to in-frame rearrangements and falls short of the full clone set. An unresolved V gene accounts for under half of the shortfall where checked; the remainder is of unknown origin. Clone size and the V and J calls come from that table; the DNA yielded D and trimming. This sample is represented by 60,000 or so clones; around 82% of them were singletons. The ten largest clones capture around 5.5% of the sample.

A note on this clone: Its antigen is currently not known. It has no much larger one-base neighbor in the sample; base qualities were not kept.

The V and J genes are TRBV12-5 and TRBJ2-7; the D gene cannot be resolved reliably. The sequence was collected from a human donor in good health. Material for sequencing was CD4+ T cells from blood. The DNA is TGTGCTAGTGGTTTGTCCTCAGTAAGCTCCTACGAGCAGTACTTC. The translation is CASGLSSVSSYEQYF.